Following are 28 T cell receptor beta chains from one sample sequenced in a study of human T cells and chemical hapten exposure. One entry per CDR3 protein results from TCRdb running MiXCR on the RACE reads. The sample records around 99,000 distinct CDR3 sequences, roughly an eighth being singletons. This sample's time point: patch test 1, 2 weeks after DPC sensitization. Treatment here: therapeutic diphenylcyclopropenone sensitization with weekly scalp DPC. The sample consisted of whole blood, taken in connection with sensitization to the hapten diphenylcyclopropenone (DPC). Source of these receptors: a woman in her thirties or forties with alopecia areata. Some clones in this sample may be carry-over from other donors' samples.

This clonotype was seen a handful of times. The chain carries TRBV9 and TRBJ2-1, with unresolved D. The germline V gene encodes CDR1 SGDLS and CDR2 YYNGEE. The CDR3 is made up of 13 amino acids. V was pared by 0 bases and J by 10 bases, with 11 bases between. CDR3: CASSVEVLREQFF. The CDR3 DNA follows: TGTGCCAGCAGCGTAGAGGTTTTAAGAGAGCAGTTCTTC. The complete variable domain, with remaining parts taken from reference TRBV9 and TRBJ2-1, reads DSGVTQTPKHLITATGQRVTLRCSPRSGDLSVYWYQQSLDQGLQFLIQYYNGEERAKGNILERFSAQQFPDLHSELNLSSLELGDSALYFCASSVEVLREQFFGPGTRLTVL.

This clonotype came up a few times. The chain has TRBV5-5 and TRBJ2-6; D unresolved. The V end lost 2 bases, the J end lost 2 bases, and 5 bases lay between the germline ends. The CDR3 length is 14 residues. In germline, CDR1 is SGHKS, CDR2 YYEKEE (reference sequence). CDR3: CASSFQTGANVLTF. The CDR3 region has the DNA TGTGCCAGCAGCTTTCAGACTGGGGCCAACGTCCTGACTTTC.

The chain employs TRBV30 and TRBJ1-1; D uncertain. Germline V gene data show CDR1 as GTSNPN and CDR2 as SVGIG (reference sequence). The CDR3 consists of 11 residues. With 2 bases removed from V and 3 bases from J, the gap between germline ends came to 4 bases. The CDR3 is CAWSPHTEAFF. The CDR3 nucleotides read TGTGCCTGGAGTCCCCACACTGAAGCTTTCTTT.

This clonotype was counted a few times. The rearrangement links TRBV12-3 or TRBV12-4 to TRBJ2-1; 7 bases fit TRBD2. The CDR3 sequence is 14 residues long. The J segment lost 9 bases and the V segment lost 3 bases, leaving 8 bases of the junction unmatched. The CDR3 coding sequence is TGTGCCAGCAGTTTCGGGGGAGGGCCAGGTGAGCAGTTCTTC. Its protein is CASSFGGGPGEQFF.

The chain couples TRBV29-1 to TRBJ2-2, with D unresolved. Between the trimmed V and J ends, which lost 7 bases and 3 bases, there was a span of 15 bases. In germline, CDR1 is SQVTM, CDR2 ANQGSEA. This CDR3 region has 14 residues. The CDR3 sequence: CSAEGHGHTGELFF. The CDR3 nucleotides read TGCAGCGCCGAAGGTCACGGGCACACCGGGGAGCTGTTTTTT.

A few counts support this clonotype. V usage is TRBV20-1 and J usage is TRBJ1-1; D remains unclear. CDR1 and CDR2 (germline): DFQATT, SNEGSKA (reference sequence). V was trimmed by 5 bases and J by 4 bases, leaving 17 bases between them. This CDR3 has 14 amino acids. DNA of the CDR3: TGCAGTGCTCTCGACGGAGCCCTGACCACTGAAGCTTTCTTT. Translation: CSALDGALTTEAFF.

The rearrangement links TRBV7-2 to TRBJ2-3; no firm D call. The CDR3 covers 16 residues. Trimming pared 1 base from V and 5 bases from J, leaving 16 bases between. Germline V gives CDR1 SGHTA, CDR2 FQGNSA. CDR3 nucleotides: TGTGCCAGCAGCTTAGGGGTGATCGTGGCCAAAGATACGCAGTATTTT. This translates into CASSLGVIVAKDTQYF.

In its sample, this clonotype was seen a few times. The chain uses TRBV12-3 or TRBV12-4 and TRBJ2-5; 7 bases map to TRBD1. V gave up 10 bases and J gave up 2 bases; unmatched junction bases: 10. The CDR3 runs to 14 residues. The CDR3 DNA reads TGTGCCACCAGATCATCGGGACAGCAAGAGACCCAGTACTTC. Translation: CATRSSGQQETQYF.

This clonotype was counted a few times. This rearrangement joins TRBV12-3 or TRBV12-4 to TRBJ2-1, with D possibly being TRBD2 (6 bases). Trimming took off 8 bases at V and 2 bases at J, with 16 bases between the two ends. CDR3 length equals 15 residues. The chain's CDR3 is CASGEAQATYNEQFF. The DNA of the CDR3 is TGTGCCAGCGGGGAGGCACAGGCCACCTACAATGAGCAGTTCTTC.

V usage is TRBV7-2 and J usage is TRBJ1-6; 9 bases match TRBD1. Germline CDR1 and CDR2: SGHTA and FQGNSA. V gave up 6 bases and J gave up 6 bases; unmatched junction bases: 0. The CDR3 is 13 residues long. CDR3 sequence reads: CASRGQGNSPLHF. In DNA, the CDR3 is TGTGCCAGCAGGGGACAGGGTAATTCACCCCTCCACTTT.

This clonotype was detected ten times or more. This chain links TRBV4-3 with TRBJ2-7; 11 nucleotides line up with TRBD2. This CDR3 comprises 16 residues. CDR1 and CDR2 (germline): LGHNA, YSLEER. V dropped 4 bases and J dropped 0; count of bases not matched to a gene: 5. The chain's CDR3 is CASSPGLADSSYEQYF. CDR3 sequence (DNA): TGCGCCAGCAGCCCGGGACTAGCGGATAGCTCCTACGAGCAGTACTTC.

This clonotype was counted ten times or more. The V call is TRBV7-9, the J call TRBJ2-7; 7 bases fit TRBD2. Germline V gene lookup returns CDR1 SEHNR and CDR2 FQNEAQ (reference sequence). There are 13 residues in the CDR3. Trimming took 4 bases from V and 7 from J; bases not matched to a gene: 7. Here the CDR3 reads CASSSTWEGEQYF. CDR3 sequence (DNA): TGTGCCAGCAGCTCCACTTGGGAGGGGGAGCAGTACTTC.

This chain joins TRBV11-3 and TRBJ2-4, with TRBD1 matching over 9 bases. Germline values: CDR1 SGHNT, CDR2 YENEEA. This CDR3 comprises 14 residues. After removal of 5 bases from V and 8 bases from J, the junction contained 7 bases not matched to a gene. The CDR3 loop reads CASSTTGGSDIQYF. DNA of the CDR3: TGTGCCAGCAGCACGACAGGGGGTAGTGACATTCAGTACTTC.

This clonotype was seen only a few times. The chain links TRBV7-8 to TRBJ2-2; no clear D gene. Between the trimmed V and J ends, which lost 4 bases and 7 bases, there was a span of 13 bases. There are 14 residues in the CDR3. The V gene's germline CDR1 is SGHVS and CDR2 FQNEAQ. CDR3 sequence (DNA): TGTGCCAGCAGCTCACTTACATGGGGCGGGGAGCTGTTTTTT. Its protein product is CASSSLTWGGELFF.

Ten or more counts support this clonotype. The chain is built from TRBV20-1 and TRBJ2-7, with D perhaps being TRBD1 or TRBD2 (5 bases each). Germline V gene sequence: CDR1 DFQATT, CDR2 SNEGSKA (reference sequence). The CDR3 length is 12 residues. V was trimmed by 6 bases and J by 4 bases, leaving 13 bases between them. The CDR3 is CSAGTDEYEQYF. The DNA of the CDR3 is TGCAGTGCCGGGACGGATGAGTACGAGCAGTACTTC.

This clonotype was counted between two and nine times. The V gene is TRBV27, the J gene TRBJ1-5; 9 bases are a match to TRBD1. The CDR3 runs to 15 residues. Losses at the gene ends were 5 bases for V and 3 bases for J; bases not matched to a gene: 5. The germline V gene encodes CDR1 MNHEY and CDR2 SMNVEV (reference sequence). The CDR3 DNA reads as TGTGCCAGCAGTCCCGGGACAGGGAACAATCAGCCCCAGCATTTT. It yields the protein CASSPGTGNNQPQHF.

There are a few counts of this clonotype. This chain joins TRBV24-1 and TRBJ2-2; 9 bases line up with TRBD1. Germline values: CDR1 KGHDR, CDR2 SFDVKD. This CDR3 is built from 13 residues. V trimming: 12 bases; J trimming: 5 bases; junction bases outside the gene matches: 6. CDR3 residues: CAARTGDTGELFF. CDR3 DNA: TGTGCCGCCCGGACAGGGGATACCGGGGAGCTGTTTTTT.

This clonotype was detected a few times. At one end, the junction sequence differs from germline, possibly due to a read error. The chain carries TRBV7-7 and TRBJ2-7; D remains ambiguous. The CDR3 consists of 14 residues. The germline gives CDR1 SSHAT, CDR2 FNYEAQ (reference sequence). In DNA, the CDR3 is TGTGCTAGCAGCCCCCTAGGAAGCTCCTACGAGCAGTACTTC. This gives the protein CASSPLGSSYEQYF.

The sample holds a few counts of this clonotype. This chain joins TRBV7-9 and TRBJ2-5; 7 bases fit TRBD1. Germline loops: CDR1 SEHNR, CDR2 FQNEAQ (reference sequence). This CDR3 has 14 amino acids. The V and J ends lost 5 bases and 2 bases, in that order; junction bases with no gene match: 5. The CDR3 coding sequence is TGTGCCAGCAGCGACGGGACAGAACAAGAGACCCAGTACTTC. Residues: CASSDGTEQETQYF.

The chain combines TRBV27 with TRBJ2-2, with TRBD2 identical over 11 bases. The CDR3 is made up of 18 amino acids. Germline V gene sequence: CDR1 MNHEY, CDR2 SMNVEV (reference sequence). The junction had 10 bases not matched to a gene; V was cut back by 6 bases and J by 1 base. CDR3 in amino acids: CASRHLAGGPLNTGELFF. CDR3 bases: TGTGCCAGCAGGCATCTAGCGGGAGGCCCCCTGAACACCGGGGAGCTGTTTTTT.

This clonotype was recorded at least ten times. V gene TRBV7-6 combines with J gene TRBJ2-7; D gene ambiguous. This CDR3 comprises 15 residues. V was pared by 1 base and J by 0 bases, with 10 bases between. Per the germline V gene, CDR1 is SGHVS and CDR2 is FNYEAQ. CDR3: CASSLGHGSSYEQYF. CDR3 DNA: TGTGCCAGCAGCTTAGGACACGGGTCCTCCTACGAGCAGTACTTC.

The chain couples TRBV4-2 to TRBJ2-7, with TRBD2 identical over 9 bases. CDR1 is LGHNA, CDR2 YNFKEQ, per germline. Trimming cost V 0 bases and J 4 bases; bases outside gene matches: 4. The length of the CDR3 is 15 residues. The CDR3 reads CASSQDAAGGYEQYF. CDR3 DNA: TGTGCCAGCAGCCAAGATGCAGCGGGAGGTTACGAGCAGTACTTC.

This clonotype came up a few times. The DNA of the CDR3 is TGTGCCAGCAGTTACGGTATTAGCAATCAGCCCCAGCATTTT. Protein product: CASSYGISNQPQHF. The gene calls are TRBV6-2 or TRBV6-3 and TRBJ1-5; D gene uncertain. The V and J ends lost 2 bases and 0 bases respectively, with 5 bases between them. This CDR3 region has 14 residues. Looked up from germline, CDR1 is MNHEY and CDR2 is SVGEGT.

There are many counts of this clonotype. The chain combines TRBV28 with TRBJ1-2; a possible D gene is TRBD1 (5 bases). Trimming left V 4 bases short and J 5 bases short, with 14 bases between. The CDR3 extends over 14 amino acids. Germline lookup yields CDR1 MDHEN and CDR2 SYDVKM. The CDR3 DNA follows: TGTGCCAGCAGTTCCCGATCCCGGGGGTATGGCTACACCTTC. It codes for CASSSRSRGYGYTF.

This clonotype showed up just a few times. V is TRBV10-3 and J is TRBJ2-2; tentative D call: TRBD1 (5 bases). Per germline, CDR1 ENHRY and CDR2 SYGVKD. V dropped 4 bases and J dropped 2 bases, with 8 bases sitting between them. CDR3 length: 14 amino acids. This chain's CDR3 is CAISVDTNTGELFF. The CDR3 DNA sequence: TGTGCCATCAGTGTGGACACTAACACCGGGGAGCTGTTTTTT.

This clonotype occurred many times. The J gene is TRBJ2-5, the V gene TRBV28, with 7 bases lining up with TRBD2. Trimming cost V 5 bases and J 4 bases; bases outside gene matches: 4. CDR1 is MDHEN, CDR2 SYDVKM, per germline. The CDR3 runs 13 residues. The CDR3 reads CASSAGGRETQYF. The CDR3, as DNA: TGTGCCAGCAGTGCCGGGGGGAGAGAGACCCAGTACTTC.

The chain joins TRBV29-1 to TRBJ1-3; D is ambiguous. V was pared by 4 bases and J by 0 bases, with 4 bases between. There are 12 residues in the CDR3. Germline V gene sequence: CDR1 SQVTM, CDR2 ANQGSEA. CDR3 residues: CSVVDSGNTIYF. The CDR3 nucleotides read TGCAGCGTTGTCGACTCTGGAAACACCATATATTTT.

CDR3 in amino acids: CAIEGYSGSGELFF. As DNA, the CDR3 is TGTGCCATCGAAGGGTACTCGGGCTCCGGGGAGCTGTTTTTT. The V gene is TRBV2, the J gene TRBJ2-2; no clear D gene. This CDR3 is 14 amino acids long. In germline, CDR1 is SNHLY, CDR2 FYNNEI. V lost 10 bases and J lost 6, with 18 bases in between.